This record concerns one T cell receptor beta chain sequence. Its antigen remains unknown. Trimming left V 5 bases short and J 4 bases short, with 14 bases between. Germline V gene sequence: CDR1 SEHNR, CDR2 FQNEAQ (reference sequence). This CDR3 is 14 amino acids long. Terminally differentiated effector memory CD45RA+ cells were excluded by CCR7 positive selection of CD45RO-negative cells. The data derive from a study of shared clonotypes between healthy human individuals. General study results and limits: Sampling was confined to blood; repertoires within tissues likely differ. Clonotypes shared by all four sorted-subset donors had higher generation probabilities than non-shared clonotypes.

Researchers divided each subset's genomic DNA evenly across several immunoSEQ plates. Sorted-subset replicate PCR reactions contained roughly 190 ng DNA, corresponding to some 29,000 T cell genomes. TCRdb's table, derived via immunoSEQ multiplex PCR, lists solely in-frame clones and lacks some. This sample has hundreds of thousands of clones, with roughly 98% found just once. The material sequenced was naive CD8+ T cells sorted from blood. The TCR sequence derives from a man in his thirties or forties in good health. The chain uses TRBV7-9 and TRBJ2-5, with D tentatively TRBD1 (7 bases). The CDR3 sequence: CASSRGTVGETQYF. As DNA, the CDR3 is TGTGCCAGCAGCCGGGGGACAGTCGGAGAGACCCAGTACTTC.